This is a list of T cell receptor beta chains from one sample in a study of response to subunit inactivated influenza vaccine. MiXCR, applied by TCRdb to the RT-PCR reads, yields one record per CDR3 protein. The table shows 200,000 to 250,000 distinct CDR3 sequences, with 9.5% to 15% occurring only once. The sequenced sample was non-naive T cells sorted from PBMCs, obtained about 14 days before vaccination. These receptors came from a middle-aged man who received an inactivated influenza vaccine. Both conserved end residues are part of each CDR3. D genes are given only for firm matches. A clone size is listed for some rows: how often the clone was seen (once, few, many), or a class if it is expanded.

j_call: TRBJ1-1
v_call: TRBV28
clone_size: NA
d_call: NA
cdr3_aa: CASRLSGEGTEAFF
cdr3_nt: TGTGCCAGCAGGCTCTCAGGGGAGGGCACTGAAGCTTTCTTT

j_call: TRBJ1-2
v_call: TRBV7-9
clone_size: NA
d_call: TRBD1
cdr3_aa: CASRLGQGVDGYTF
cdr3_nt: TGTGCCAGCCGCTTAGGACAGGGGGTTGATGGCTACACCTTC

j_call: TRBJ2-1
v_call: TRBV11-1
clone_size: many
d_call: TRBD1
cdr3_aa: CASSSDRGPNEQFF
cdr3_nt: TGTGCCAGCAGCTCAGACAGGGGCCCCAATGAGCAGTTCTTC

j_call: TRBJ2-1
v_call: TRBV20-1
clone_size: many
d_call: NA
cdr3_aa: CSAPGRDTYNEQFF
cdr3_nt: TGCAGTGCCCCGGGGCGGGACACCTACAATGAGCAGTTCTTC

j_call: TRBJ2-7
v_call: TRBV27
clone_size: many
d_call: NA
cdr3_aa: CASSSLWAGAPYEQYF
cdr3_nt: TGTGCCAGCAGCTCACTCTGGGCGGGTGCCCCCTACGAGCAGTACTTC

j_call: TRBJ2-5
v_call: TRBV7-2
clone_size: NA
d_call: TRBD2
cdr3_aa: CASSLGAGVFETQYF
cdr3_nt: TGTGCCAGCAGCTTAGGAGCGGGAGTTTTCGAGACCCAGTACTTC

j_call: TRBJ2-7
v_call: TRBV6-2/TRBV6-3
clone_size: few
d_call: NA
cdr3_aa: CASSYSPRVPYEQYF
cdr3_nt: TGTGCCAGCAGTTACTCACCCAGGGTACCCTACGAGCAGTACTTC

j_call: TRBJ2-6
v_call: TRBV15
clone_size: NA
d_call: NA
cdr3_aa: CATSRASGANVLTF
cdr3_nt: TGTGCCACCAGCAGAGCCTCTGGGGCCAACGTCCTGACTTTC

j_call: TRBJ1-1
v_call: TRBV11-2
clone_size: few
d_call: TRBD1
cdr3_aa: CASSNRAGGTEAFF
cdr3_nt: TGTGCCAGCAGCAACCGGGCAGGGGGCACTGAAGCTTTCTTT

j_call: TRBJ2-1
v_call: TRBV7-3
clone_size: NA
d_call: TRBD2
cdr3_aa: CASSVSGIGYNEQFF
cdr3_nt: TGTGCCAGCAGCGTCAGCGGGATTGGTTACAATGAGCAGTTCTTC

j_call: TRBJ2-7
v_call: TRBV12-3/TRBV12-4
clone_size: many
d_call: TRBD2
cdr3_aa: CASSLTSGSLGEQYF
cdr3_nt: TGTGCCAGCAGTTTGACTAGCGGGAGTTTAGGCGAGCAGTACTTC

j_call: TRBJ1-5
v_call: TRBV6-1
clone_size: NA
d_call: NA
cdr3_aa: CVSTESGSGNQPQHF
cdr3_nt: TGTGTCAGCACCGAATCCGGCAGTGGCAATCAGCCCCAGCATTTT

j_call: TRBJ1-2
v_call: TRBV27
clone_size: many
d_call: NA
cdr3_aa: CASSLWQGAVGYTF
cdr3_nt: TGTGCCAGCAGTTTATGGCAGGGCGCGGTTGGCTACACCTTC

j_call: TRBJ2-3
v_call: TRBV7-6
clone_size: NA
d_call: NA
cdr3_aa: CASSPSAGNTQYF
cdr3_nt: TGTGCCAGCAGCCCTAGCGCGGGGAATACGCAGTATTTT

j_call: TRBJ1-2
v_call: TRBV7-2
clone_size: NA
d_call: TRBD1
cdr3_aa: CASSADRGRGYGYTF
cdr3_nt: TGTGCCAGCAGCGCGGACAGGGGGCGCGGCTATGGCTACACCTTC

j_call: TRBJ1-5
v_call: TRBV20-1
clone_size: NA
d_call: NA
cdr3_aa: CSVRAHTELGNQPQHF
cdr3_nt: TGCAGTGTTAGAGCCCACACGGAGTTGGGCAATCAGCCCCAGCATTTT

j_call: TRBJ1-1
v_call: TRBV29-1
clone_size: few
d_call: NA
cdr3_aa: CSAGTVNTEAFF
cdr3_nt: TGCAGCGCCGGGACGGTGAACACTGAAGCTTTCTTT